This record concerns one T cell receptor (beta chain) sequence. This entry comes from a study of T cell responses to AZD1222 COVID-19 vaccine. The repertoire was sequenced with immunoSEQ multiplex PCR; TCRdb's copy has only in-frame clones and lacks some. Here the sample spans some 80,000 clones, 65% to 80% being singletons. Source: peripheral blood, taken 28 days after the second dose of the MenACWY control vaccine. This clonotype was sampled from an adult who received the MenACWY meningococcal vaccine as a control.

The CDR3 here is CSAKTVDGYTF. CDR3 coding DNA: TGCAGTGCCAAAACAGTGGATGGCTACACCTTC. The rearrangement uses TRBV20-1 and TRBJ1-2, with D hard to call. With 6 bases removed from V and 6 bases from J, the gap between germline ends came to 11 bases. The germline CDR1 and CDR2 sequences are DFQATT and SNEGSKA (reference sequence). This CDR3 spans 11 amino acids.